The T cell receptor beta chain under discussion was sequenced for a study of T-cell reconstitution after alpha-beta-depleted transplantation in children. This CDR3 is built from 14 residues. Per the germline V gene, CDR1 is LNHNV and CDR2 is YYDKDF (reference sequence). Deletions cut 0 bases from V and 4 bases from J, with 9 bases between. Unique molecular identifiers tagged the TCRbeta library. TCRdb passed the PCR reads through MiXCR, listing each CDR3 protein once. The sample shows around 360,000 distinct CDR3 sequences, 10% of them seen only once. The table lists this clonotype with a few counts. The rearrangement joins TRBV15 to TRBJ1-2; D unclear. The receptor's source is a human donor who donated a stem cell graft to a child with acute lymphoblastic leukemia. The specimen was PBMCs from the stem cell graft donor, collected from the stem cell graft. The DNA for the CDR3 is TGTGCCACCAGCAGAGATGACAATGCCTATGGCTACACCTTC. This gives the protein CATSRDDNAYGYTF. The full variable domain, rest sourced from reference TRBV15 and TRBJ1-2, is DAMVIQNPRYQVTQFGKPVTLSCSQTLNHNVMYWYQQKSSQAPKLLFHYYDKDFNNEADTPDNFQSRRPNTSFCFLDIRSPGLGDTAMYLCATSRDDNAYGYTFGSGTRLTVV.